The 10 T cell receptor beta chains listed next were all sequenced from one sample in a study of blood T cell repertoires in COVID-19. TCRdb's copy holds only in-frame clones and misses some; the assay was immunoSEQ multiplex PCR. Of roughly 380,000 clones in the sample, 75% to 90% were seen once. The sample comprised peripheral blood. All receptors derive from a woman in her thirties or forties with COVID-19, enrolled during active disease.

This chain links TRBV14 with TRBJ2-3, with no clear D. Trimming shortened V by 0 bases and J by 2 bases, and 3 bases separated the two germline ends. Germline CDR1 and CDR2: SGHDN and FVKESK. This CDR3 region has 13 residues. CDR3: CASSQDHTDTQYF. As DNA, the CDR3 is TGTGCCAGCAGCCAAGATCACACAGATACGCAGTATTTT.

The V gene is TRBV27, the J gene TRBJ2-4, with 10 positions matching TRBD1. Germline CDR1 reads MNHEY; CDR2 reads SMNVEV (reference sequence). V gave up 6 bases and J gave up 5 bases; unmatched junction bases: 7. The CDR3 consists of 15 residues. The CDR3 region has the DNA TGTGCCAGCAGCCGCCACGGGACAGGGGAAAACATTCAGTACTTC. Translated, it gives CASSRHGTGENIQYF.

The chain carries TRBV4-3 and TRBJ1-1, with D possibly being TRBD1 (5 bases). V was pared by 0 bases and J by 4 bases, with 9 bases between. CDR3 length: 14 amino acids. Germline CDR1 LGHNA, CDR2 YSLEER. The CDR3 region has the DNA TGCGCCAGCAGCCAAGAGGGGGGGAGCACTGAAGCTTTCTTT. Translation gives CASSQEGGSTEAFF.

V is TRBV7-2 and J is TRBJ1-3; D gene uncertain. Trimming stripped 1 base from V and 0 bases from J, with 13 bases between. Germline CDR1 and CDR2: SGHTA and FQGNSA. The CDR3 totals 17 residues. The DNA of the CDR3 is TGTGCCAGCAGCTTAGTGGTAGGAACGGGCTCTGGAAACACCATATATTTT. It translates to CASSLVVGTGSGNTIYF. The whole variable domain, remainder taken from reference TRBV7-2 and TRBJ1-3, is GAGVSQSPSNKVTEKGKDVELRCDPISGHTALYWYRQSLGQGLEFLIYFQGNSAPDKSGLPSDRFSAERTGGSVSTLTIQRTQQEDSAVYLCASSLVVGTGSGNTIYFGEGSWLTVV.

The chain uses TRBV9 and TRBJ1-6, with D maybe TRBD1 (5 bases). The CDR3 length is 14 residues. Per germline, CDR1 SGDLS and CDR2 YYNGEE. The V end was cut by 4 bases, the J end by 6 bases, with 11 bases between. The CDR3 reads CASSQWGGNSPLHF. The CDR3 DNA reads as TGTGCCAGCAGCCAGTGGGGGGGTAATTCACCCCTCCACTTT.

The chain has TRBV14 and TRBJ2-1; TRBD2 is a possible D gene (5 bases). This CDR3 contains 13 residues. V shed 0 bases and J shed 5 bases, with 5 bases lying between them. The germline CDR1 and CDR2 sequences are SGHDN and FVKESK. CDR3 residues: CASSQELDNEQFF. CDR3 sequence (DNA): TGTGCCAGCAGCCAAGAACTAGACAATGAGCAGTTCTTC.

This clone has only one observation. The chain has TRBV6-6 and TRBJ1-5; unclear D gene. The CDR3 sequence is 13 residues long. The V gene's germline CDR1 is MNHNY and CDR2 SVGAGI (reference sequence). V lost 2 bases and J lost 4, with 6 bases in between. The CDR3 DNA is TGTGCCAGCAGTTACCCTCCTAATCAGCCCCAGCATTTT. Translating it yields CASSYPPNQPQHF.

The chain combines TRBV15 with TRBJ2-5; no firm D call. Looked up from germline, CDR1 is LNHNV and CDR2 is YYDKDF (reference sequence). V was trimmed by 5 bases and J by 2 bases, leaving 15 bases between them. The CDR3 sequence is 15 residues long. The CDR3 is CATSARWPGQETQYF. The CDR3 DNA sequence: TGTGCCACCAGCGCCCGGTGGCCAGGTCAAGAGACCCAGTACTTC.

The rearrangement uses TRBV6-2 or TRBV6-3 and TRBJ1-1; D is unclear. Between the trimmed V and J ends, which lost 5 bases and 10 bases, there was a span of 11 bases. This CDR3 spans 11 amino acids. CDR1 is MNHEY and CDR2 is SVGEGT in the germline V gene. This CDR3 reads CASSQGRGAFF. As DNA, the CDR3 is TGTGCCAGCAGTCAAGGCCGCGGAGCTTTCTTT.

The CDR3 is CASSLDRVEWGTDTQYF. CDR3 nucleotide sequence: TGTGCCAGCAGCCTAGACAGGGTTGAATGGGGCACAGATACGCAGTATTTT. The chain combines TRBV7-2 with TRBJ2-3, with TRBD1 matching over 7 bases. Trimming removed 5 bases from V and 1 base from J; junction bases left unmatched: 12. This CDR3 is built from 17 residues. Germline CDR1 and CDR2: SGHTA and FQGNSA.